This record looks at one TCR beta chain sequence and its context. This clone was found many times. The clone's antigen remains unknown. The missing CDR3 end, 3 residues past where the read stops, is filled in from the germline J gene. For sequencing, equivalent amounts of genomic DNA were input from CVID and control samples. For every sample, a 60 bp segment covering the rearranged TCRbeta CDR3 region was amplified and then sequenced. The immunoSEQ assay, a bias-corrected multiplex PCR with high-throughput sequencing, was employed for TCRbeta amplification. The paper's data handling went like this. Every unique nucleotide sequence was considered a clone and was annotated with V, D and J genes, copy number and frequency. Sequences were labeled productive if in frame, and non-productive if out of frame or containing stop codons. As previously described, clonality was calculated on the basis of Shannon's entropy. The predicted amino acid sequences of productive clones were used to derive the mean CDR3 Kyte-Doolittle hydropathy. Hierarchical clustering of scaled V gene usage was performed with the R hclust function using Manhattan distance and complete linkage. Clone sharing by CDR3 amino acid sequence was assessed by resampling 12 repertoires per group over 100 rounds. The repertoires were searched for about 68 published EBV-specific TCRbeta sequences and almost 250 published CMV-specific TCRbeta sequences. A couple of CVID samples that yielded fewer than 10,000 sequences were excluded from the analysis, so 35 to 50 CVID repertoires were retained. TCRdb carries this immuneACCESS record with in-frame sequences only. Its versions omit some clonotypes, under half of them owing to an unresolved V gene in the studies checked, with the rest unexplained. V, J and clone size are taken as reported in that table, and D and trimming were inferred from the DNA itself. The sample features around 30,000 clones, and none is a singleton. The top ten constitute about 29% of the sample.

The CDR3 has 15 amino acids, counting the end cysteine and phenylalanine. Part of the CDR3 DNA is given, 36 bases translated from base 1. Based on the germline V gene (reference sequence), the CDR1 and CDR2 sequences are GTSNPN and SVGIG. Ends trimmed: V by 1 base, J by 4 bases; bases unmatched to a gene: 3. The sample is drawn from a study of T cell clonality in common variable immunodeficiency (dated by TCRdb to the mid-2010s). The full study reports these points: Differences among patients in the CVID cohort limited the correlations between repertoire features and clinical complications. According to the authors, figuring out what caused the increased clonality in CVID would require sequencing the repertoires of T cell subpopulations. TCRbeta clonality was higher in CVID subjects than in healthy controls (t-test p = 0.018), and the increase was most characteristic of about a third of subjects. Although equal DNA input was used, an average of approximately 74,000 unique sequences per sample was obtained for controls, compared with approximately 32,000 for CVID samples. Reportedly, TCRbeta sequences from CVID had fewer deletions and N-nucleotide insertions, and highly modified clones with 13 or more V deletions were absent from CVID. Fewer TCRbeta clones were shared among CVID subjects than among healthy controls (p < 0.0001).

Standard criteria, namely reduction of serum IgG, IgA and/or IgM below the normal range together with specific antibody deficiency, were applied for the diagnosis of CVID. A total of around 44 subjects (roughly 15 female and about 30 male; age range roughly 9 to 64 years, mean age around 40) were included in the CVID group. Predominantly Caucasian heritage was noted among both the CVID patients and the healthy controls. All CVID subjects had received replacement immunoglobulin therapy for at least one year at the time of study participation. At the time of blood collection, no CVID subject was ill or was being treated with immunomodulatory or immunosuppressive medication. From each donor, about 4.5 to 8.5 ml of heparinized peripheral whole blood was collected. TCRbeta CDR3 repertoires were sequenced from genomic DNA of adults with common variable immune deficiency (CVID) and healthy adult controls. Diluted blood was subjected to density centrifugation over Hypaque 1077 or Ficoll-Paque for isolation of peripheral blood mononuclear cells. Genomic DNA was obtained from unsorted mononuclear cells using either Qiagen column purification or a centrifugation-based method.

The V and J genes are TRBV30 and TRBJ2-3; 12 bases in between match TRBD2. This TCR was recovered from a human donor with common variable immunodeficiency. Sequencing was performed on peripheral blood mononuclear cells. CDR3 bases read: TGTGCCTGGAGTGGACTAGCGGGAGTGGCAGATACG. It translates to CAWSGLAGVADT. In full, the CDR3 is CAWSGLAGVADTQYF.